This T cell receptor (beta chain) was found in a study of T cell responses to AZD1222 COVID-19 vaccine (dated by TCRdb to 2020 to 2023). With respect to the entire study: TCR sequencing covered 233 trial participants: nearly 210 given two doses of AZD1222 and approximately 25 given two doses of MenACWY control vaccine. Trial participants were enrolled by age into 18-55, 56-69 and 70-plus year subgroups, with roughly 150, 30 and 60 TCR-sequenced participants respectively. What the work shows at the level of the full study, not this receptor alone: Because no day 14 peak-response samples were available, the repertoires could be characterized only after the peak T cell response. In the small 56-69-year group, the increase in depth fell short of significance, most likely because of low power. Vaccine-associated CD4 TCRs spanned the whole spike protein, with dominant responses in regions 160-218 and 743-854. Participants were mostly white British, with more females than males. The authors suggested clonal diversity may have been underestimated. After two AZD1222 doses, both the breadth and the depth of spike-specific TCRs were significantly higher than at day 0 and than in MenACWY recipients. Conclusions about previously exposed vaccinees are limited because only five to seven AZD1222 recipients were SARS-CoV-2 seropositive at baseline. Reportedly, almost half of the unique spike-specific TCRs recognized epitopes lying outside the regions that are mutated in the B.1.351 and B.1.1.7 variants.

The CDR3 regions of human TCRbeta chains were subjected to immunosequencing. Concerning the study's data processing: Repertoire TCRs were matched against a reference library of SARS-CoV-2-specific TCRs generated with the MIRA antigen-specificity platform. Breadth was defined as the fraction of unique TCRs that were SARS-CoV-2-associated, and depth was defined as the fraction of total T cells that were SARS-CoV-2-associated. Using the MIRA data, each spike-specific TCR was assigned both to the spike region to which the TCR was reactive and to a CD4 or CD8 class. Log10-transformed breadth and depth values were compared by one-way ANOVA with Sidak's multiple comparisons tests. TCRdb holds this immuneACCESS table with in-frame rearrangements only. Some clones are missing; in checked studies, unresolved V genes explain under half, and the rest has no known cause. Clonal size and the V and J genes are those of that table, whereas D and trimming came from the DNA. This sample gives tens of thousands of clones in total; more than 75% of them show up just once. Roughly 11% of the sample is in the top ten clones.

Ends trimmed: V by 10 bases, J by 10 bases; bases unmatched to a gene: 12. The CDR3 starts with the cysteine, ends with the phenylalanine, and has 12 residues. Of all the DNA, just the CDR3 is kept, 36 bases in frame from base 1. The germline V gene provides CDR1 MNHNS and CDR2 SASEGT. About this clone: It lacks a known antigen. Base qualities are missing; no much larger clone stands one base away.

The time point label for this specimen denotes: about 28 days (+/-7) after the second vaccine dose. AZD1222 recipients with second doses at about 4 weeks or about 12 weeks were pooled, because spike-specific TCR depth and breadth did not differ between schedules. The vaccinee samples were drawn from two UK trials, COV001 and COV002, one of which was a single-blind randomized controlled phase 2/3 trial testing AZD1222 (ChAdOx1 nCoV-19) in healthy adults. Trial participant PBMC samples were collected at day 0 and day 28 after the second dose for TCRbeta chain sequencing. The TCR originated in an adult who received the AZD1222 COVID-19 vaccine. This chain is built from TRBV6-1 and TRBJ1-2; 7 nucleotides in the junction match TRBD1. The specimen was peripheral blood, collected 28 days after the second AZD1222 dose. The DNA sequence is TGTGCCATATCCCACCGGGACAGTTACTACACCTTC. Its amino acids are CAISHRDSYYTF.